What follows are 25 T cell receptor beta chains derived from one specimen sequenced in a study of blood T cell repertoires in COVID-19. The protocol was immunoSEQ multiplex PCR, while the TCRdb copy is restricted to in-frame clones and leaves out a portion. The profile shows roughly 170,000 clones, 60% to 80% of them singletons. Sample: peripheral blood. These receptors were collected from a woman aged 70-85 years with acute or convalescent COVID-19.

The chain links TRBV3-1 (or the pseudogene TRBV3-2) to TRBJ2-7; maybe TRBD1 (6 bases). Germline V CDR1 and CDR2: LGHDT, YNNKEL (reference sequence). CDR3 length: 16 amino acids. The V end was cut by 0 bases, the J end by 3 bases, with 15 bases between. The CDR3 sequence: CASSQDLGAPNYEQYF. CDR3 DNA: TGTGCCAGCAGCCAAGATCTGGGGGCTCCGAACTACGAGCAGTACTTC.

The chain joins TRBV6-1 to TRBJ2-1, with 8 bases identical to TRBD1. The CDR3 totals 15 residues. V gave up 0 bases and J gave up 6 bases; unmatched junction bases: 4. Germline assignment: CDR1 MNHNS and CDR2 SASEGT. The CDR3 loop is CASSEAGRGLNEQFF. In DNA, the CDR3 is TGTGCCAGCAGTGAAGCTGGCAGGGGGCTCAATGAGCAGTTCTTC.

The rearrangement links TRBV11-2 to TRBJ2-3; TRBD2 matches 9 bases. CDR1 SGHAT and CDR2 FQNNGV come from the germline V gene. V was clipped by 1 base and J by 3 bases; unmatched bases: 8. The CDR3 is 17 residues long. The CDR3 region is CASSLVSSGVRTDTQYF. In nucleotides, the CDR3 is TGTGCCAGCAGCTTAGTCTCTAGCGGGGTCCGGACAGATACGCAGTATTTT. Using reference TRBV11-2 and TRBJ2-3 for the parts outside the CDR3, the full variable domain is EAGVAQSPRYKIIEKRQSVAFWCNPISGHATLYWYQQILGQGPKLLIQFQNNGVVDDSQLPKDRFSAERLKGVDSTLKIQPAKLEDSAVYLCASSLVSSGVRTDTQYFGPGTRLTVL.

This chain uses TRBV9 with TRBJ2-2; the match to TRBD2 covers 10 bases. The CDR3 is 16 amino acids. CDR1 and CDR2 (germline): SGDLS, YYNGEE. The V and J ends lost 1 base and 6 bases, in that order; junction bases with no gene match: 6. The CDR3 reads CASSVRASGSPGELFF. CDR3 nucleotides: TGTGCCAGCAGCGTAAGGGCTAGCGGGAGCCCCGGGGAGCTGTTTTTT.

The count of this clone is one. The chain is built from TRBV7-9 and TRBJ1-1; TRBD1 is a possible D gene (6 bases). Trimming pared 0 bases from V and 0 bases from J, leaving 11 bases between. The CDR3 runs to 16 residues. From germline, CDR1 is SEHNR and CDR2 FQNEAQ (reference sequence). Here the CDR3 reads CASSLALAGVNTEAFF. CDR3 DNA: TGTGCCAGCAGCTTAGCGCTAGCAGGGGTGAACACTGAAGCTTTCTTT.

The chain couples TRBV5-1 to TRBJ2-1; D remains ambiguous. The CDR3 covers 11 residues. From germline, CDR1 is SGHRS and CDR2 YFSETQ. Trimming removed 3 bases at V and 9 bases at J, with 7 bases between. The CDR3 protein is CASSYPGEQFF. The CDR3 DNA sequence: TGCGCCAGCAGCTATCCCGGTGAGCAGTTCTTC.

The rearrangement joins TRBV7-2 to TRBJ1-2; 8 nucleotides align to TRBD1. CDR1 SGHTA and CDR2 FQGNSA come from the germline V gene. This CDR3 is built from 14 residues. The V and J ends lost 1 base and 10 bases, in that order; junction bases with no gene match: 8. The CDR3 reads CASSLDLGQEAYTF. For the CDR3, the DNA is TGTGCCAGCAGCTTAGATTTGGGACAGGAGGCCTACACCTTC. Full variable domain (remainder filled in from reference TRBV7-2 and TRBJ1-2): GAGVSQSPSNKVTEKGKDVELRCDPISGHTALYWYRQSLGQGLEFLIYFQGNSAPDKSGLPSDRFSAERTGGSVSTLTIQRTQQEDSAVYLCASSLDLGQEAYTFGSGTRLTVV.

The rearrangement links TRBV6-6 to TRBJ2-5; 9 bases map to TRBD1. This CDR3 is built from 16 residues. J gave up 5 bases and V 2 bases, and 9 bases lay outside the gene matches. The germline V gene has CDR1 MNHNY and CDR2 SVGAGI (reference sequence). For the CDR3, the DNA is TGTGCCAGCAGTTACCCCGACACAGGGGGCTTGGAGACCCAGTACTTC. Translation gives CASSYPDTGGLETQYF.

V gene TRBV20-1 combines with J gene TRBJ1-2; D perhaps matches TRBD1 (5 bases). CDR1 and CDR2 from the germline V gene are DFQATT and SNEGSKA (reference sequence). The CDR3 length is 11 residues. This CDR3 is CSVTGSYGYTF. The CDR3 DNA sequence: TGCAGCGTCACAGGCTCCTATGGCTACACCTTC.

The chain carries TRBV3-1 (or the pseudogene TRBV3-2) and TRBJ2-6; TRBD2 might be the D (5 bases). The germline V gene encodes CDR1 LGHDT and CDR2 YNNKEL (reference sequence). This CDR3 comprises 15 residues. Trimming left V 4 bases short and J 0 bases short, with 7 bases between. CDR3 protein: CASSLTSSGANVLTF. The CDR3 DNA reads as TGTGCCAGCAGCCTAACTAGCTCTGGGGCCAACGTCCTGACTTTC.

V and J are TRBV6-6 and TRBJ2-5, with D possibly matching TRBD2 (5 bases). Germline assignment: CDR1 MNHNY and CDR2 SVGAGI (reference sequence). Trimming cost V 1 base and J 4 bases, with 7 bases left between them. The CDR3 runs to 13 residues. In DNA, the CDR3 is TGTGCCAGCAGTTACTTAGGGAGAGAGACCCAGTACTTC. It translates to CASSYLGRETQYF.

In DNA, the CDR3 is TGTGCCAGCAGCAGAGGGGGACGGATAACCTACGAGCAGTACTTC. It translates to CASSRGGRITYEQYF. The chain employs TRBV7-9 and TRBJ2-7; D may be TRBD1 (6 bases). This CDR3 region has 15 residues. V lost 5 bases and J lost 2, with 16 bases in between. Looked up from germline, CDR1 is SEHNR and CDR2 is FQNEAQ (reference sequence).

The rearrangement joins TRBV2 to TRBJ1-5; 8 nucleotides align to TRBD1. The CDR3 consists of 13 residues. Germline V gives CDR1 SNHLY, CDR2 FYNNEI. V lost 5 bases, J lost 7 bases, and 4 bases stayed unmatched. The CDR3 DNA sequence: TGTGCCAGCAGTTGGGACAGGAGCCAGCCCCAGCATTTT. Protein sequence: CASSWDRSQPQHF.

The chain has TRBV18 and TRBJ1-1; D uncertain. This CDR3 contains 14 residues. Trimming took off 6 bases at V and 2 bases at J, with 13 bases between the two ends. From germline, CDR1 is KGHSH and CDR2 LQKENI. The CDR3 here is CASSDPEGNTEAFF. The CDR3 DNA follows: TGTGCCAGCTCCGACCCCGAGGGAAACACTGAAGCTTTCTTT.

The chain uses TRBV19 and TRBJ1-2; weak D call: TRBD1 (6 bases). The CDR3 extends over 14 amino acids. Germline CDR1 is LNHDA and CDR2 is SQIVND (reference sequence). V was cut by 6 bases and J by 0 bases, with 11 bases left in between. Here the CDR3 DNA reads TGTGCCAGTAGCCGGACAGTACCTAACTATGGCTACACCTTC. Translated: CASSRTVPNYGYTF.

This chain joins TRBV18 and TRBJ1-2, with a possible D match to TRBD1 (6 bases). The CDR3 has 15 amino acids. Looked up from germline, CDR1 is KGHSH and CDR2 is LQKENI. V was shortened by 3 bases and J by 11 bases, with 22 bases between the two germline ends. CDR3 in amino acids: CASSPGNGQPMGYTF. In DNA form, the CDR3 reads TGTGCCAGCTCACCTGGAAATGGACAGCCCATGGGATACACCTTC.

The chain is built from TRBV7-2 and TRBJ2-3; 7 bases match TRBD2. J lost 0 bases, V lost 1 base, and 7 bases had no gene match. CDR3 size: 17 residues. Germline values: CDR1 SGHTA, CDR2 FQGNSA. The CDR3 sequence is CASSLDPLAQSTDTQYF. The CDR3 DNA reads TGTGCCAGCAGCTTAGACCCACTAGCGCAGAGCACAGATACGCAGTATTTT. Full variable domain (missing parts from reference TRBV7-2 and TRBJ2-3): GAGVSQSPSNKVTEKGKDVELRCDPISGHTALYWYRQSLGQGLEFLIYFQGNSAPDKSGLPSDRFSAERTGGSVSTLTIQRTQQEDSAVYLCASSLDPLAQSTDTQYFGPGTRLTVL.

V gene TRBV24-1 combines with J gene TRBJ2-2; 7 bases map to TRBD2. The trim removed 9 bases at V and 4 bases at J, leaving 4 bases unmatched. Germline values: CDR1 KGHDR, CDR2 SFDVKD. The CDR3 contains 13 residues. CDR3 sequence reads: CATLGGSTGELFF. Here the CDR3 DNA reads TGTGCCACCCTGGGCGGGAGCACCGGGGAGCTGTTTTTT.

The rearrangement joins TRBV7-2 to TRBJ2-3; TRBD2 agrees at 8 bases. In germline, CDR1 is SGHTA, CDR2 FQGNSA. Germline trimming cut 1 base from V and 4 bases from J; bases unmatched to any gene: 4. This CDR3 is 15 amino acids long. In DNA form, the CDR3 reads TGTGCCAGCAGCTTAGACCCCGGGAGGGCAGATACGCAGTATTTT. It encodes CASSLDPGRADTQYF.

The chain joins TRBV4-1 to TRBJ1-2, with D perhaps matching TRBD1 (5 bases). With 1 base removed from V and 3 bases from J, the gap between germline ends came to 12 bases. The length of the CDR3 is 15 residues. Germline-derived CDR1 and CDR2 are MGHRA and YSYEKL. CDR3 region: CASSQVGGRDYGYTF. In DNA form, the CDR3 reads TGCGCCAGCAGCCAAGTGGGGGGGAGGGACTATGGCTACACCTTC.

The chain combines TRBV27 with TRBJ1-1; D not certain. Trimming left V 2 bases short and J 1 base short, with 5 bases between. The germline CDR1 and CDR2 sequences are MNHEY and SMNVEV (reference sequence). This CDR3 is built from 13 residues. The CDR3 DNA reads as TGTGCCAGCAGTTTAACCAGGAACACTGAAGCTTTCTTT. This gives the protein CASSLTRNTEAFF.

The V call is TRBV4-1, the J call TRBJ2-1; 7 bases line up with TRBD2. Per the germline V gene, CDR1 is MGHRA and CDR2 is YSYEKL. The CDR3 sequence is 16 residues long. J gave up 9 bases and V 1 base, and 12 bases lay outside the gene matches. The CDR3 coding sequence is TGCGCCAGCAGCCAAGCGACTGGGCGGGAGTACGGTGAGCAGTTCTTC. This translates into CASSQATGREYGEQFF.

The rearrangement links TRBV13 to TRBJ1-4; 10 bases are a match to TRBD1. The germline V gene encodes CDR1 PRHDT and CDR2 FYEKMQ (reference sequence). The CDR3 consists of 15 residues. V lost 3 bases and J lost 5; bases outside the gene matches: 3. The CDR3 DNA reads TGTGCCAGCAGCTTTACGGGACAGGGGAATGAAAAACTGTTTTTT. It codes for CASSFTGQGNEKLFF.

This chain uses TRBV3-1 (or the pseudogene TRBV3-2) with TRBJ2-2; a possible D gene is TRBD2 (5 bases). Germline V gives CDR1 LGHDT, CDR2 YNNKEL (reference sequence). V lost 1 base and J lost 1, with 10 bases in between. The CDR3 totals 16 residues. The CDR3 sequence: CASSQVWTRNTGELFF. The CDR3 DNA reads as TGTGCCAGCAGCCAAGTCTGGACTCGGAACACCGGGGAGCTGTTTTTT.

CDR3 residues: CASSYSTGAGYEQYF. In DNA, the CDR3 is TGTGCCAGCAGTTATTCCACAGGGGCCGGCTACGAGCAGTACTTC. The V call is TRBV6-5, the J call TRBJ2-7; 7 bases are a match to TRBD1. Trimming at V came to 3 bases and at J to 3 bases, leaving 8 bases not matched to a gene. The CDR3 runs 15 residues. CDR1 and CDR2 (germline): MNHEY, SVGAGI.